One and the same sample provided the 25 T cell receptor beta chains below, sequenced in a study of T cell responses to AZD1222 COVID-19 vaccine. Data came from immunoSEQ multiplex PCR; TCRdb stores just in-frame clones and leaves some out. The table lists roughly 120,000 clones, roughly nine tenths of them singletons. The sample in question was peripheral blood, obtained on day 0 of AZD1222 vaccination. These receptors came from an adult in good health.

This chain uses TRBV10-3 with TRBJ2-7, with a possible D match to TRBD1 (6 bases). Germline assignment: CDR1 ENHRY and CDR2 SYGVKD. V lost 10 bases, J lost 3 bases, and 13 bases lay in between. The length of the CDR3 is 12 residues. CDR3 residues: CATRTENYEQYF. For the CDR3, the DNA is TGTGCCACCAGGACAGAAAACTACGAGCAGTACTTC.

The J gene is TRBJ2-2, the V gene TRBV18, with 15 bases fitting TRBD2. The CDR3 extends over 18 amino acids. Trimming removed 3 bases from V and 3 bases from J; junction bases left unmatched: 5. Germline CDR1 and CDR2: KGHSH and LQKENI. CDR3: CASSPGLAGGPDTGELFF. In DNA form, the CDR3 reads TGTGCCAGCTCACCTGGACTAGCGGGAGGGCCCGACACCGGGGAGCTGTTTTTT.

This chain links TRBV5-4 with TRBJ2-5; possible D gene TRBD2, 7 bases. Germline CDR1 reads SGHNT; CDR2 reads YYREEE (reference sequence). The CDR3 runs to 17 residues. Trimming took off 1 base at V and 2 bases at J, with 18 bases between the two ends. The CDR3 nucleotides are TGTGCCAGCAGCTTGATCCTGGGCGGGGGCCTACAAGAGACCCAGTACTTC. Translation: CASSLILGGGLQETQYF.

V usage is TRBV28 and J usage is TRBJ2-1; weak D call: TRBD1 (6 bases). From germline, CDR1 is MDHEN and CDR2 SYDVKM. The CDR3 contains 16 residues. V lost 4 bases and J 0 bases, leaving 13 bases between the germline ends. This chain's CDR3 is CASSSRQASSYNEQFF. The CDR3 DNA reads TGTGCCAGCAGTTCCCGACAGGCGAGCTCCTACAATGAGCAGTTCTTC.

The V call is TRBV27, the J call TRBJ2-2; 11 nucleotides agree with TRBD1. This CDR3 comprises 16 residues. The ends lost 4 bases at V and 5 bases at J; junction bases unmatched: 6. Germline V gene sequence: CDR1 MNHEY, CDR2 SMNVEV (reference sequence). CDR3 coding DNA: TGTGCCAGCAGTTCGTCCGGGACAGGGGGGACCGGGGAGCTGTTTTTT. Amino acid sequence: CASSSSGTGGTGELFF.

This sequence joins TRBV3-1 (or the pseudogene TRBV3-2) and TRBJ1-5; D not certain. The V gene's germline CDR1 is LGHDT and CDR2 YNNKEL (reference sequence). The CDR3 spans 13 residues. Between the trimmed V and J ends, which lost 5 bases and 4 bases, there was a span of 9 bases. The CDR3 DNA follows: TGTGCCAGCAGCAGACGGATTAATCAGCCCCAGCATTTT. This gives the protein CASSRRINQPQHF.

The rearrangement uses TRBV28 and TRBJ2-5; 7 nucleotides align to TRBD2. The V segment lost 3 bases and the J segment 5 bases; nucleotides outside the gene matches: 9. The CDR3 contains 15 residues. Per germline, CDR1 MDHEN and CDR2 SYDVKM. DNA of the CDR3: TGTGCCAGCAGTTTCGCGCGGGGGTCTACGGAGACCCAGTACTTC. It is translated as CASSFARGSTETQYF.

This chain uses TRBV2 with TRBJ1-1; TRBD1 matches 9 bases. V trimming: 6 bases; J trimming: 1 base; junction bases outside the gene matches: 9. The CDR3 runs 16 residues. Germline assignment: CDR1 SNHLY and CDR2 FYNNEI. In nucleotides, the CDR3 is TGTGCCAGCAGCGAACAGGGGGCGCGTGGGAACACTGAAGCTTTCTTT. Its translation is CASSEQGARGNTEAFF.

V usage is TRBV5-4 and J usage is TRBJ1-4, with D possibly matching TRBD1 (5 bases). The CDR3 has 13 amino acids. Germline loops: CDR1 SGHNT, CDR2 YYREEE (reference sequence). Trimming shortened V by 0 bases and J by 7 bases, and 7 bases separated the two germline ends. CDR3: CASSLGQREKLFF. As DNA, the CDR3 is TGTGCCAGCAGCTTGGGACAGCGTGAAAAACTGTTTTTT.

This chain uses TRBV19 with TRBJ2-7; 7 bases are a match to TRBD2. With V trimmed by 6 bases and J by 2 bases, 10 bases remained unmatched. Germline V CDR1 and CDR2: LNHDA, SQIVND (reference sequence). The CDR3 loop spans 15 amino acids. CDR3 residues: CASSPGGSRTYEQYF. The CDR3 region has the DNA TGTGCCAGTAGCCCCGGCGGGAGCAGGACCTACGAGCAGTACTTC.

A few counts support this clone. The CDR3 reads CASSLVEEYSGNTIYF. The CDR3 DNA reads TGCGCCAGCAGCCTCGTCGAGGAATACTCTGGAAACACCATATATTTT. The chain combines TRBV4-1 with TRBJ1-3; D call uncertain. The V end was cut by 4 bases, the J end by 0 bases, with 13 bases between. The CDR3 length is 16 residues. The germline gives CDR1 MGHRA, CDR2 YSYEKL.

The CDR3 bases are TGTGCCAGTAAGGTGCTTTCCCGTATGAACACTGAAGCTTTCTTT. Translation gives CASKVLSRMNTEAFF. The rearrangement uses TRBV19 and TRBJ1-1; D gene uncertain. Germline CDR1 is LNHDA and CDR2 is SQIVND (reference sequence). This CDR3 contains 15 residues. V shed 7 bases and J shed 0 bases, with 15 bases lying between them.

The V gene is TRBV18, the J gene TRBJ2-3; 12 nucleotides line up with TRBD2. Germline V gives CDR1 KGHSH, CDR2 LQKENI. CDR3 size: 20 residues. Unmatched junction bases numbered 10, after V lost 0 bases and J lost 0 bases. The CDR3 here is CASSPPFGLAGYSSTDTQYF. CDR3 in DNA: TGTGCCAGCTCACCACCGTTCGGACTAGCGGGGTATTCCAGCACAGATACGCAGTATTTT.

The chain links TRBV19 to TRBJ1-5, with TRBD1 matching over 7 bases. Germline V gene sequence: CDR1 LNHDA, CDR2 SQIVND (reference sequence). The CDR3 extends over 15 amino acids. V shed 3 bases and J 3 bases; nucleotides not matched to a gene: 5. CDR3 nucleotide sequence: TGTGCCAGTAGTATTGGAGGGACAGTCAATCAGCCCCAGCATTTT. It encodes CASSIGGTVNQPQHF.

The table lists this clone with a count of one. The CDR3 region is CASKSGQGKPGANVLTF. CDR3 nucleotides: TGTGCCAGCAAAAGTGGGCAGGGGAAACCTGGGGCCAACGTCCTGACTTTC. The rearrangement uses TRBV28 and TRBJ2-6, with a weak D call TRBD1 (6 bases). Looked up from germline, CDR1 is MDHEN and CDR2 is SYDVKM. CDR3 length: 17 residues. The V and J ends lost 7 bases and 2 bases respectively, with 18 bases between them.

The J gene is TRBJ2-6, the V gene TRBV4-2; 7 bases agree with TRBD2. This CDR3 has 15 amino acids. Unmatched junction bases numbered 4, after V lost 7 bases and J lost 1 base. CDR1 and CDR2 from the germline V gene are LGHNA and YNFKEQ. CDR3 bases: TGTGCCAGCACGGGGGGAGCTTCTGGGGCCAACGTCCTGACTTTC. This sequence encodes CASTGGASGANVLTF.

The chain employs TRBV7-2 and TRBJ1-4; D is unresolved. Per germline, CDR1 SGHTA and CDR2 FQGNSA. This CDR3 region has 15 residues. V was pared by 5 bases and J by 1 base, with 11 bases between. The CDR3: CASSAPIGTNEKLFF. In nucleotides, the CDR3 is TGTGCCAGCAGCGCACCAATTGGAACTAATGAAAAACTGTTTTTT.

This sequence joins TRBV5-1 and TRBJ1-2; maybe TRBD1 (5 bases). Germline V gene sequence: CDR1 SGHRS, CDR2 YFSETQ. This CDR3 is built from 14 residues. V lost 4 bases, J lost 0 bases, and 10 bases lay in between. CDR3 amino acids: CASSLLGANYGYTF. The CDR3 DNA follows: TGCGCCAGCAGCCTGTTGGGGGCTAACTATGGCTACACCTTC.

V and J are TRBV7-2 and TRBJ1-2; perhaps TRBD1 as D (6 bases). CDR3 size: 14 residues. The germline V gene has CDR1 SGHTA and CDR2 FQGNSA. V dropped 5 bases and J dropped 0 bases, with 10 bases sitting between them. The CDR3 reads CASSGGTANYGYTF. The CDR3 nucleotides are TGTGCCAGCAGCGGGGGCACGGCTAACTATGGCTACACCTTC.

The chain is built from TRBV4-1 and TRBJ1-1; D call uncertain. V gave up 1 base and J gave up 6 bases, with 21 bases separating them. Germline loops: CDR1 MGHRA, CDR2 YSYEKL. The CDR3 has 17 amino acids. The CDR3 region is CASSQVNIGFREAEAFF. Here the CDR3 DNA reads TGCGCCAGCAGCCAAGTCAATATCGGCTTTCGGGAGGCTGAAGCTTTCTTT.

This chain connects TRBV28 to TRBJ1-2, with D possibly being TRBD1 (6 bases). The CDR3 is 15 amino acids. Trimming shortened V by 6 bases and J by 2 bases, and 16 bases separated the two germline ends. Germline CDR1 reads MDHEN; CDR2 reads SYDVKM. As DNA, the CDR3 is TGTGCCAGCAGCAATACCCTAACAGGGAACTATGGCTACACCTTC. Translated: CASSNTLTGNYGYTF.

This sequence joins TRBV5-6 and TRBJ1-3; D call uncertain. The CDR3 loop spans 14 amino acids. Germline V CDR1 and CDR2: SGHDT, YYEEEE. V was trimmed by 2 bases and J by 4 bases, leaving 10 bases between them. CDR3 residues: CASSFGENGNTIYF. The CDR3 DNA reads TGTGCCAGCAGCTTTGGGGAGAACGGAAACACCATATATTTT. The full variable domain, with the rest looked up from reference TRBV5-6 and TRBJ1-3, is DAGVTQSPTHLIKTRGQQVTLRCSPKSGHDTVSWYQQALGQGPQFIFQYYEEEERQRGNFPDRFSGHQFPNYSSELNVNALLLGDSALYLCASSFGENGNTIYFGEGSWLTVV.

Worth noting for this clone: A read error may produce the germline difference seen at one junction end. V usage is TRBV4-1 and J usage is TRBJ2-1; the D is unclear. The germline CDR1 and CDR2 sequences are MGHRA and YSYEKL. This CDR3 region has 14 residues. The CDR3 protein is CASNQGGVYNEQFF. The DNA for the CDR3 is TGCGCCAGCAACCAAGGCGGAGTATACAATGAGCAGTTCTTC.

The chain links TRBV18 to TRBJ1-5; D not certain. Germline loops: CDR1 KGHSH, CDR2 LQKENI. V was trimmed by 2 bases and J by 0 bases, leaving 8 bases between them. This CDR3 is 15 amino acids long. This CDR3 is CASSPTGRSNQPQHF. DNA for the CDR3: TGTGCCAGCTCACCAACCGGGCGTAGCAATCAGCCCCAGCATTTT.

The genes are TRBV15 and TRBJ2-1; D uncertain. From germline, CDR1 is LNHNV and CDR2 YYDKDF (reference sequence). The CDR3 length is 15 residues. V was clipped by 4 bases and J by 0 bases, with 10 bases between them. CDR3 DNA: TGTGCCACCAGCATTTACATGAGCTCCTACAATGAGCAGTTCTTC. Translating it yields CATSIYMSSYNEQFF. The complete variable domain, with remaining parts taken from reference TRBV15 and TRBJ2-1, reads DAMVIQNPRYQVTQFGKPVTLSCSQTLNHNVMYWYQQKSSQAPKLLFHYYDKDFNNEADTPDNFQSRRPNTSFCFLDIRSPGLGDTAMYLCATSIYMSSYNEQFFGPGTRLTVL.